Listed here are 2 T cell receptor beta chains from one sample, sequenced in a study of blood T cell repertoires in COVID-19. Sequencing used immunoSEQ multiplex PCR; TCRdb keeps in-frame clones, though not all of them. The sample lists tens of thousands of clones, 79% seen once, with approximately 5% in the top ten. Sequences were obtained from peripheral blood. The receptors stem from a woman aged 80 or over with active or convalescent COVID-19.

The chain has TRBV30 and TRBJ1-6; no clear D gene. CDR1 and CDR2 from the germline V gene are GTSNPN and SVGIG (reference sequence). The germline V and J ends were trimmed by 0 bases and 6 bases, with 6 bases remaining between them. CDR3 size: 13 residues. The CDR3 sequence: CAWSVIANSPLHF. In nucleotides, the CDR3 is TGTGCCTGGAGTGTTATAGCTAATTCACCCCTCCACTTT.

V gene TRBV14 combines with J gene TRBJ2-7; 12 bases line up with TRBD2. The J segment lost 1 base and the V segment lost 4 bases, leaving 8 bases of the junction unmatched. The CDR3 covers 17 residues. CDR1 is SGHDN and CDR2 is FVKESK in the germline V gene. This CDR3 reads CASSRFVGLAGSYEQYF. In DNA, the CDR3 is TGTGCCAGCAGCCGCTTTGTTGGACTAGCGGGATCCTACGAGCAGTACTTC.